This T cell receptor beta chain stems from a study of T cell responses to AZD1222 COVID-19 vaccine. There are 14 residues in the CDR3. The V gene's germline CDR1 is SGHRS and CDR2 YFSETQ. V gave up 2 bases and J gave up 5 bases; unmatched junction bases: 4. This clone has a single count. Method: immunoSEQ multiplex PCR; TCRdb's copy keeps in-frame clones and lacks some. The top ten clones hold 0.55% of a sample with 250,000 to 300,000 clones, around 93% of them seen once. The receptor was derived from an adult who received the AZD1222 COVID-19 vaccine. The rearrangement uses TRBV5-1 and TRBJ1-5; 7 nucleotides match TRBD1. The sample was peripheral blood, taken 28 days after the second AZD1222 dose. CDR3 DNA sequence: TGCGCCAGCAGCTTAAGAACAGGGGATCAGCCCCAGCATTTT. Translating gives CASSLRTGDQPQHF.